The source of this T cell receptor beta chain is a study of cytomegalovirus exposure and HLA in healthy donors. Use of 60 Vbeta and 13 Jbeta primers characterized the PCR. Method: immunoSEQ multiplex PCR; TCRdb's copy keeps in-frame clones and lacks some. This sample has 200,000 to 250,000 clones, with about three quarters found just once. CDR3 size: 14 residues. Trimming cost V 4 bases and J 6 bases; bases outside gene matches: 6. Germline V CDR1 and CDR2: SQVTM, ANQGSEA. Source material: PBMCs. The chain is built from TRBV29-1 and TRBJ2-1, with 10 bases identical to TRBD1. The sequence derives from a man between 18 and 35 years old in good health and CMV-seronegative. CDR3 DNA: TGCAGCGTTGGGTTGGGACAGGGGTTCAATGAGCAGTTCTTC. This encodes CSVGLGQGFNEQFF.